These 11 T cell receptor beta chains were sequenced from one sample in a study of T-cell reconstitution after alpha-beta-depleted transplantation in children. Study results and caveats: Fresh T-cell production supplied most of the T-cell counts and diversity seen one year after transplant.

No antigen is known for these receptors. It was with unique molecular identifiers that the TCRbeta library was prepared. TCRdb called the PCR reads again in MiXCR, with one record for every CDR3 protein. The data contain some 300,000 distinct CDR3 sequences, nearly 8% of them singletons. The specimen comprised peripheral blood, sampled 360 days after TCRalphabeta/CD19-depleted stem cell transplant. Source of these receptors: a female patient aged 2-10 years who had a stem cell transplant for Fanconi anemia, so the T cells may come from the graft donor.

This CDR3 is CASRGNNSPLHF. The CDR3 DNA follows: TGTGCCAGCAGAGGGAATAATTCACCCCTCCACTTT. The rearrangement links TRBV2 to TRBJ1-6; D is unresolved. The CDR3 totals 12 residues. V was pared by 6 bases and J by 5 bases, with 5 bases between. Germline CDR1 is SNHLY and CDR2 is FYNNEI.

At least ten counts were recorded for this clonotype. The chain employs TRBV7-2 and TRBJ2-3; D remains ambiguous. Germline loops: CDR1 SGHTA, CDR2 FQGNSA. The CDR3 covers 11 residues. V gave up 3 bases and J gave up 6 bases, with 4 bases separating them. CDR3 in amino acids: CASSLVDTQYF. CDR3 sequence (DNA): TGTGCCAGCAGCTTGGTTGATACGCAGTATTTT.

This clonotype was picked up many times. The chain is built from TRBV20-1 and TRBJ2-5; D might be TRBD1 (5 bases). Germline V lookup: CDR1 DFQATT, CDR2 SNEGSKA (reference sequence). The V gene lost 5 bases and the J gene lost 7 bases, with 17 bases spanning the gap. The length of the CDR3 is 13 residues. The CDR3 sequence is CSAGAAILVTQYF. CDR3 coding DNA: TGCAGTGCTGGGGCAGCTATCCTTGTGACCCAGTACTTC.

There are many counts of this clonotype. CDR3 region: CASSQERDYTEAFF. The CDR3 bases are TGCGCCAGCAGCCAAGAGAGGGATTACACTGAAGCTTTCTTT. The V and J genes are TRBV4-3 and TRBJ1-1; D not certain. V was shortened by 0 bases and J by 3 bases, with 8 bases between the two germline ends. Germline CDR1 LGHNA, CDR2 YSLEER. The CDR3 extends over 14 amino acids.

The chain recombines TRBV6-1 with TRBJ2-5; the D is unclear. The V end lost 7 bases, the J end lost 3 bases, and 6 bases lay between the germline ends. Germline-derived CDR1 and CDR2 are MNHNS and SASEGT. This CDR3 has 11 residues. The CDR3 spells CASMRKETQYF. CDR3 nucleotides: TGTGCCAGCATGAGGAAAGAGACCCAGTACTTC.

This clonotype was observed a handful of times. V usage is TRBV20-1 and J usage is TRBJ2-7; 10 bases line up with TRBD2. Germline CDR1 is DFQATT and CDR2 is SNEGSKA (reference sequence). There are 14 residues in the CDR3. V trimming: 6 bases; J trimming: 6 bases; junction bases outside the gene matches: 11. CDR3 protein: CSAPPSGTSAEQYF. The CDR3 DNA reads TGCAGTGCCCCGCCTTCCGGGACTAGCGCCGAGCAGTACTTC.

This clonotype appeared many times. V is TRBV20-1 and J is TRBJ1-1, with TRBD1 identical over 7 bases. Germline CDR1 DFQATT, CDR2 SNEGSKA (reference sequence). The CDR3 loop spans 14 amino acids. The V and J ends lost 0 bases and 12 bases, in that order; junction bases with no gene match: 13. CDR3 sequence: CSARDWGQTDVTFF. CDR3 bases: TGCAGTGCTAGAGATTGGGGACAGACGGATGTGACTTTCTTT.

This clonotype was seen repeatedly, ten times or more. The J gene is TRBJ2-2, the V gene TRBV7-2; D not resolved. Trimming took off 2 bases at V and 2 bases at J, with 12 bases between the two ends. Germline-derived CDR1 and CDR2 are SGHTA and FQGNSA. The CDR3 totals 16 residues. The CDR3 reads CASSLINIRNTGELFF. The CDR3 DNA reads TGTGCCAGCAGCTTAATAAACATTAGAAACACCGGGGAGCTGTTTTTT.

This clonotype was counted many times. The J gene is TRBJ2-3, the V gene TRBV10-3, with D possibly matching TRBD2 (5 bases). This CDR3 region has 14 residues. Deletions cut 8 bases from V and 3 bases from J, with 15 bases between. Germline V gives CDR1 ENHRY, CDR2 SYGVKD. CDR3 protein: CAIRIGGPTDTQYF. CDR3 sequence (DNA): TGTGCCATCCGGATCGGCGGGCCAACAGATACGCAGTATTTT.

Only a few counts were recorded for this clonotype. The chain couples TRBV20-1 to TRBJ2-3; D perhaps matches TRBD2 (5 bases). From germline, CDR1 is DFQATT and CDR2 SNEGSKA (reference sequence). V was cut by 2 bases and J by 1 base, with 13 bases left in between. This CDR3 is 15 amino acids long. CDR3 sequence reads: CSARMRVIGTDTQYF. CDR3 DNA sequence: TGCAGTGCTAGAATGAGGGTAATCGGCACAGATACGCAGTATTTT.

This clonotype was counted many times. The chain combines TRBV20-1 with TRBJ2-3; TRBD2 agrees at 11 bases. Germline values: CDR1 DFQATT, CDR2 SNEGSKA (reference sequence). Losses at the gene ends were 7 bases for V and 4 bases for J; bases not matched to a gene: 10. The CDR3 has 15 amino acids. The CDR3 DNA reads as TGCAGTGTCTCGATTAGCGGGAGGGCGGCAGATACGCAGTATTTT. It encodes CSVSISGRAADTQYF.